The sequence of this T cell receptor beta chain was determined in a study of shared clonotypes between healthy human individuals. Sequencing used immunoSEQ multiplex PCR; TCRdb keeps in-frame clones, though not all of them. The sample yields around 980,000 clones, more than 75% seen once. This CDR3 has 13 residues. Trimming cost V 3 bases and J 6 bases, with 10 bases left between them. The V gene's germline CDR1 is SGHTA and CDR2 FQGTGA. In this sample, this clone turned up once. The source is a man aged 18 to 35 in good health. Some clones in this sample may be carry-over from other donors' samples. The chain is built from TRBV7-3 and TRBJ2-3; D is uncertain. Sequencing used memory CD4+ T cells from PBMCs. Subset reported: CD45RA-negative fraction. DNA of the CDR3: TGTGCCAGCAGCTTTTCCGCTTCGGATACGCAGTATTTT. This encodes CASSFSASDTQYF.